The entry below gives a single TCR beta chain sequence along with its context. CD8+ and CD4+ T cells circulating in blood were sequenced for TCR beta. With random hexamers, reverse transcription was performed on roughly 0.5 to 1 ug of RNA. Amplification of TCR beta CDR3 spanned 54 Vbeta and 13 Jbeta via immunoSEQ multiplex PCR. TCRdb re-called the immunoSEQ multiplex PCR reads through MiXCR, storing one row per CDR3 protein. Of 100,000 to 150,000 distinct CDR3 sequences detected, approximately 94% appear once; the ten largest clones hold around 0.12%. Per the germline V gene, CDR1 is LNHDA and CDR2 is SQIVND (reference sequence). V trimming: 9 bases; J trimming: 2 bases; junction bases outside the gene matches: 4. This CDR3 has 13 residues. The sample belongs to a study of CD8 T cells in Susac syndrome.

This chain uses TRBV19 with TRBJ1-5; 7 bases agree with TRBD1. Sequenced sample: CD4+ T cells from PBMCs. The receptor's source is a human donor with multiple sclerosis. The CDR3: CASRGQRNQPQHF. The CDR3 DNA sequence: TGTGCCAGCCGGGGACAGCGCAATCAGCCCCAGCATTTT.